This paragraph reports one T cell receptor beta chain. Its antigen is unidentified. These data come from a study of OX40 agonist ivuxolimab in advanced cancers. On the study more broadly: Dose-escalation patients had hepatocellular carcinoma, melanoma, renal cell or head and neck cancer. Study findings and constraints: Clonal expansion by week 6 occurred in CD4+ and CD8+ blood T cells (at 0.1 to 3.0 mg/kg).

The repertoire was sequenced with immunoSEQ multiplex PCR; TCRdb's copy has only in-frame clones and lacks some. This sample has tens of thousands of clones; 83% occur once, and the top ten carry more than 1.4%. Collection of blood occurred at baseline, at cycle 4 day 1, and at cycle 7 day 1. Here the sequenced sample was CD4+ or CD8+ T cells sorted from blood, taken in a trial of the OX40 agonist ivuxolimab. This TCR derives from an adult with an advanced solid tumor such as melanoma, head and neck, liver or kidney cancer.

The CDR3 bases are TGTGCCAGCAGCTTTACGGGGCTGTACAATGAGCAGTTCTTC. Translated: CASSFTGLYNEQFF. The chain combines TRBV11-3 with TRBJ2-1, with D perhaps TRBD1 or TRBD2 (5 bases each). Trimming shortened V by 3 bases and J by 4 bases, and 10 bases separated the two germline ends. The CDR3 has 14 residues. In germline, CDR1 is SGHNT, CDR2 YENEEA.